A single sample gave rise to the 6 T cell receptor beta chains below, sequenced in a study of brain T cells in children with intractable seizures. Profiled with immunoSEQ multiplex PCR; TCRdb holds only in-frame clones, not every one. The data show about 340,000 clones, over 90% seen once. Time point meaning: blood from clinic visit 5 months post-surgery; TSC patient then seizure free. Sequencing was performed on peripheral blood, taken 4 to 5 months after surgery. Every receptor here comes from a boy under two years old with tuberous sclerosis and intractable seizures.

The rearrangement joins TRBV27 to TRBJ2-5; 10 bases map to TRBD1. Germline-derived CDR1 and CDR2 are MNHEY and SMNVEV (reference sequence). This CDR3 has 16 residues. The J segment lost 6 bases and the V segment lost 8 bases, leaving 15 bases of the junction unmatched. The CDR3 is CASVGRDRGPGKTQYF. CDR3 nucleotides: TGTGCCAGCGTAGGCCGGGACAGGGGTCCGGGGAAGACCCAGTACTTC.

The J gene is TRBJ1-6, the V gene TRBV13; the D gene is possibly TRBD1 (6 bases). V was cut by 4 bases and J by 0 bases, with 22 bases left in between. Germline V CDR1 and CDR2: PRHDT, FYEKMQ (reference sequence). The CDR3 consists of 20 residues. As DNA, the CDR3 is TGTGCCAGCAGCTCACAGGGTTGGGGGCTTTCTGACTCCTATAATTCACCCCTCCACTTT. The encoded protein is CASSSQGWGLSDSYNSPLHF.

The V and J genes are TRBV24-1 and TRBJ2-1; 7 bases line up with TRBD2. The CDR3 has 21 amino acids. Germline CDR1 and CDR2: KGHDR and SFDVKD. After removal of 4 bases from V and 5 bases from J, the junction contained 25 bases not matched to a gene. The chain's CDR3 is CATSDWGGDPTRGGFDNEQFF. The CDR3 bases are TGTGCCACCAGTGACTGGGGGGGGGACCCCACCCGGGGAGGGTTTGACAATGAGCAGTTCTTC.

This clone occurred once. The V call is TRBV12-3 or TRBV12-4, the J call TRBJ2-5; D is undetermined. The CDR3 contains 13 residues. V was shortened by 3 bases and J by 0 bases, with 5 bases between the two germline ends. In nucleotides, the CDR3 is TGTGCCAGCAGTTTTAGCTACCAAGAGACCCAGTACTTC. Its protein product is CASSFSYQETQYF.

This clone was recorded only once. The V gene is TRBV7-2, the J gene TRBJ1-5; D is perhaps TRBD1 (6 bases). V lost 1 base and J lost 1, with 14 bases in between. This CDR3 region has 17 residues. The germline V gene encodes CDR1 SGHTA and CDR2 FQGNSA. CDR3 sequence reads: CASSLGRTQGSNQPQHF. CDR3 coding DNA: TGTGCCAGCAGCTTAGGGCGGACCCAGGGGAGCAATCAGCCCCAGCATTTT.

CDR3 in amino acids: CASSPFMGTSEQYF. The CDR3 nucleotides are TGTGCCAGCAGCCCCTTTATGGGAACTAGCGAGCAGTACTTC. V is TRBV5-5 and J is TRBJ2-7; D perhaps matches TRBD2 (5 bases). Germline V gene lookup returns CDR1 SGHKS and CDR2 YYEKEE (reference sequence). This CDR3 region has 14 residues. Trimming removed 4 bases from V and 6 bases from J, with 17 bases in between. Looking up the rest from reference TRBV5-5 and TRBJ2-7 gives the full variable domain: DAGVTQSPTHLIKTRGQQVTLRCSPISGHKSVSWYQQVLGQGPQFIFQYYEKEERGRGNFPDRFSARQFPNYSSELNVNALLLGDSALYLCASSPFMGTSEQYFGPGTRLTVT.